Sequencing of this T cell receptor beta chain was carried out in a study of blood T cell repertoires in COVID-19. Across the whole study: Whether acute or convalescent, the COVID-19 samples came from the United States, Italy and Spain. The analysed material was cDNA or gDNA that came from T cells, B-cell-depleted T cells, or PBMCs.

Study processing details: The assay estimated nucleated cells by amplifying reference gene primers. TCRdb's table, derived via immunoSEQ multiplex PCR, lists solely in-frame clones and lacks some. V and J calls and clone size are as listed in that table; D and trimming were resolved from the DNA. The sample records about 57,000 clones, around 82% being singletons. The J segment lost 5 bases and the V segment lost 4 bases, leaving 8 bases of the junction unmatched. The CDR3 spans 13 residues. Germline CDR1 is SQVTM and CDR2 is ANQGSEA. This clone was counted a few times. The clonotype originates from a woman at least 80 years old with acute or convalescent COVID-19. The genes are TRBV29-1 and TRBJ2-7; 7 bases align to TRBD1. The material sequenced was peripheral blood. CDR3 bases: TGCAGCGTTGCGCAAGGGGGCCGGAACGAGCAGTACTTC. This sequence encodes CSVAQGGRNEQYF.